The 27 T cell receptor beta chains listed next were all sequenced from one sample in a study of blood T cell repertoires in COVID-19. The repertoire was sequenced with immunoSEQ multiplex PCR; TCRdb's copy has only in-frame clones and lacks some. The repertoire consists of around 440,000 clones, with about 91% occurring once and the leading ten covering approximately 12%. The specimen was peripheral blood. These receptors were obtained from a woman in her 50s with COVID-19, enrolled during active disease.

The chain employs TRBV30 and TRBJ1-4; TRBD1 matches at 8 bases. CDR1 GTSNPN and CDR2 SVGIG come from the germline V gene (reference sequence). V lost 1 base to trimming and J lost 5 bases; unmatched junction nucleotides: 3. CDR3 length equals 14 residues. Written as DNA, the CDR3 is TGTGCCTGGAGTGGGGACAGGTCGAATGAAAAACTGTTTTTT. This codes for CAWSGDRSNEKLFF.

V usage is TRBV18 and J usage is TRBJ1-4; TRBD1 aligns across 8 bases. The V and J ends lost 0 bases and 6 bases, in that order; junction bases with no gene match: 3. Per germline, CDR1 KGHSH and CDR2 LQKENI. CDR3 length: 15 amino acids. CDR3 residues: CASSPPPGGYEKLFF. The CDR3 DNA reads as TGTGCCAGCTCACCACCGCCAGGGGGCTATGAAAAACTGTTTTTT.

This chain links TRBV6-4 with TRBJ2-3; no clear D gene. CDR1 is MRHNA and CDR2 is SNTAGT in the germline V gene. The ends were cut back, 7 bases at V and 1 base at J, with 9 bases in the middle. The CDR3 runs 13 residues. The CDR3 region has the DNA TGTGCCAGCAAAGCGAAGGGCACAGATACGCAGTATTTT. Amino acids: CASKAKGTDTQYF.

The chain uses TRBV30 and TRBJ2-7; maybe TRBD2 (5 bases). In germline, CDR1 is GTSNPN, CDR2 SVGIG (reference sequence). The CDR3 is 11 residues long. Trimming cost V 5 bases and J 1 base, with 6 bases left between them. CDR3: CAWGGSYEQYF. In DNA, the CDR3 is TGTGCCTGGGGCGGGTCCTACGAGCAGTACTTC.

This clone was found once. For the CDR3, the DNA is TGTGCCAGCAGCCGGTGGGACGGGGGGCCCGGGGAGCTGTTTTTT. It specifies CASSRWDGGPGELFF. The chain uses TRBV5-4 and TRBJ2-2; D is perhaps TRBD2 (7 bases). Germline lookup yields CDR1 SGHNT and CDR2 YYREEE (reference sequence). V lost 4 bases and J 6 bases, leaving 16 bases between the germline ends. The CDR3 runs 15 residues.

This sequence joins TRBV7-9 and TRBJ1-2; TRBD1 aligns across 10 bases. Germline V gives CDR1 SEHNR, CDR2 FQNEAQ (reference sequence). The CDR3 loop spans 14 amino acids. V lost 4 bases, J lost 3 bases, and 2 bases stayed unmatched. CDR3: CASSYGQGDYGYTF. CDR3 nucleotides: TGTGCCAGCAGCTACGGACAGGGGGACTATGGCTACACCTTC.

This sequence joins TRBV27 and TRBJ2-3; D may be TRBD2 (7 bases). CDR3 length equals 15 residues. Germline V gives CDR1 MNHEY, CDR2 SMNVEV (reference sequence). Trimming shortened V by 7 bases and J by 3 bases, and 17 bases separated the two germline ends. This CDR3 reads CASTRGAGPTDTQYF. The CDR3 DNA follows: TGTGCCAGCACCCGGGGGGCGGGCCCGACAGATACGCAGTATTTT.

This clone appeared a single time. The genes are TRBV2 and TRBJ2-3, with 7 nucleotides matching TRBD2. With 6 bases clipped from V and 3 bases from J, the junction kept 12 bases outside the gene matches. The CDR3 is 16 amino acids. CDR1 is SNHLY, CDR2 FYNNEI, per germline. Here the CDR3 DNA reads TGTGCCAGCAGGCTTAAAAGCGGGGAGGGGACAGATACGCAGTATTTT. Translating gives CASRLKSGEGTDTQYF.

This chain uses TRBV9 with TRBJ2-1, with 13 nucleotides matching TRBD2. CDR3 length equals 17 residues. Germline CDR1 is SGDLS and CDR2 is YYNGEE. The ends lost 3 bases at V and 4 bases at J; junction bases unmatched: 7. The DNA for the CDR3 is TGTGCCAGCAGCGCAAGCCCGACTAGCGGGGGGTACAATGAGCAGTTCTTC. This sequence encodes CASSASPTSGGYNEQFF.

J is TRBJ2-1 and V is TRBV10-1; D unresolved. Germline CDR1 is WNHNN and CDR2 is SYGVQD (reference sequence). The V and J ends lost 10 bases and 7 bases respectively, with 20 bases between them. CDR3 size: 14 residues. CDR3 loop: CATPDLYTANEQFF. CDR3 nucleotides: TGCGCCACCCCCGACCTATACACAGCAAATGAGCAGTTCTTC.

V gene TRBV9 combines with J gene TRBJ2-3; D uncertain. Trimming stripped 5 bases from V and 0 bases from J, with 16 bases between. This CDR3 is built from 16 residues. The germline V gene has CDR1 SGDLS and CDR2 YYNGEE. The CDR3 loop reads CASSCVDTTSTDTQYF. In DNA form, the CDR3 reads TGTGCCAGCAGTTGCGTCGACACCACTAGCACAGATACGCAGTATTTT. Variable domain in full (rest from reference TRBV9 and TRBJ2-3): DSGVTQTPKHLITATGQRVTLRCSPRSGDLSVYWYQQSLDQGLQFLIQYYNGEERAKGNILERFSAQQFPDLHSELNLSSLELGDSALYFCASSCVDTTSTDTQYFGPGTRLTVL.

The gene calls are TRBV10-3 and TRBJ1-1; 8 bases align to TRBD1. There are 13 residues in the CDR3. The ends lost 10 bases at V and 3 bases at J; junction bases unmatched: 7. CDR1 is ENHRY and CDR2 is SYGVKD in the germline V gene. The CDR3 DNA reads as TGTGCCACCCAGGACAGGGATGACACTGAAGCTTTCTTT. It specifies CATQDRDDTEAFF.

As to this clone: One junction end disagrees with the germline gene, perhaps due to a read error. V gene TRBV6-5 combines with J gene TRBJ1-2; TRBD1 is a possible D gene (5 bases). This CDR3 has 11 amino acids. From germline, CDR1 is MNHEY and CDR2 SVGAGI. The CDR3 nucleotides are TGTGCCAGCAGTTCCGCGGGGCTGCTTTCCTTC. Protein product: CASSSAGLLSF.

The CDR3 DNA reads as TGCGCCAGCAGTGAGCTAGGCAGTACTAGCACAGATACGCAGTATTTT. Protein: CASSELGSTSTDTQYF. The gene calls are TRBV10-1 and TRBJ2-3; D ambiguous. Germline CDR1 and CDR2: WNHNN and SYGVQD (reference sequence). The CDR3 is 16 amino acids. V was clipped by 2 bases and J by 0 bases, with 12 bases between them.

The chain has TRBV7-3 and TRBJ1-1; D possibly corresponds to TRBD1 (5 bases). This CDR3 has 13 residues. The germline V and J ends were trimmed by 5 bases and 6 bases, with 13 bases remaining between them. Germline V CDR1 and CDR2: SGHTA, FQGTGA. CDR3 DNA: TGTGCCAGCAGCCCCTTCGGGGGGGCTGAAGCTTTCTTT. Amino acids: CASSPFGGAEAFF.

This sequence joins TRBV18 and TRBJ2-3; 7 nucleotides match TRBD2. From germline, CDR1 is KGHSH and CDR2 LQKENI. V shed 6 bases, J shed 1 base, and the junction held 4 bases outside the gene matches. This CDR3 has 14 residues. The CDR3 here is CASSMGGGTDTQYF. DNA of the CDR3: TGTGCCAGCTCGATGGGGGGGGGCACAGATACGCAGTATTTT.

The chain recombines TRBV30 with TRBJ2-3; 8 nucleotides line up with TRBD2. The CDR3 totals 14 residues. With 3 bases clipped from V and 0 bases from J, the junction kept 2 bases outside the gene matches. CDR1 is GTSNPN, CDR2 SVGIG, per germline (reference sequence). The chain's CDR3 is CAWRLAGSTDTQYF. DNA for the CDR3: TGTGCCTGGAGGTTAGCGGGAAGCACAGATACGCAGTATTTT. The whole variable domain, remainder taken from reference TRBV30 and TRBJ2-3, is SQTIHQWPATLVQPVGSPLSLECTVEGTSNPNLYWYRQAAGRGLQLLFYSVGIGQISSEVPQNLSASRPQDRQFILSSKKLLLSDSGFYLCAWRLAGSTDTQYFGPGTRLTVL.

Note on this clone: Other DNA sequences within the sample encode an identical CDR3. The gene calls are TRBV18 and TRBJ2-7, with TRBD2 matching over 8 bases. The junction had 5 bases not matched to a gene; V was cut back by 3 bases and J by 4 bases. The CDR3 spans 14 residues. The V gene's germline CDR1 is KGHSH and CDR2 LQKENI. The CDR3 loop reads CASSPPSGGYEQYF. The CDR3 DNA follows: TGTGCCAGCTCACCGCCCAGCGGGGGATACGAGCAGTACTTC.

The chain is built from TRBV6-5 and TRBJ1-1; no clear D. The ends were cut back, 6 bases at V and 1 base at J, with 9 bases in the middle. Germline lookup yields CDR1 MNHEY and CDR2 SVGAGI. CDR3 length: 13 residues. The CDR3 DNA reads TGTGCCAGCAGCCGCTCAGGGAACACTGAAGCTTTCTTT. Protein product: CASSRSGNTEAFF.

The CDR3 DNA is TGTGCCAGCAGTGCTACAGCCATCCGCTCTGGAAACACCATATATTTT. Translated, it gives CASSATAIRSGNTIYF. The chain carries TRBV2 and TRBJ1-3, with D unclear. In germline, CDR1 is SNHLY, CDR2 FYNNEI. The CDR3 consists of 16 residues. The V gene lost 4 bases and the J gene lost 0 bases, with 13 bases spanning the gap.

This chain connects TRBV7-9 to TRBJ1-5, with a possible D match to TRBD1 (5 bases). CDR1 is SEHNR, CDR2 FQNEAQ, per germline (reference sequence). V lost 5 bases, J lost 7 bases, and 9 bases lay in between. The CDR3 runs to 12 residues. The CDR3 DNA reads TGTGCCAGCAGCCACGGGGGACAGCCCCAGCATTTT. It translates to CASSHGGQPQHF.

The chain is built from TRBV7-2 and TRBJ2-7, with D maybe TRBD2 (7 bases). The CDR3 has 16 residues. Trimming left V 5 bases short and J 3 bases short, with 20 bases between. Germline V lookup: CDR1 SGHTA, CDR2 FQGNSA. Written as DNA, the CDR3 is TGTGCCAGCAGCCAGAAACCCCGGGGGGCAATCTACGAGCAGTACTTC. Translated: CASSQKPRGAIYEQYF.

The rearrangement joins TRBV28 to TRBJ1-5; 7 positions agree with TRBD1. This CDR3 comprises 13 residues. Germline lookup yields CDR1 MDHEN and CDR2 SYDVKM. The J segment lost 4 bases and the V segment lost 5 bases, leaving 2 bases of the junction unmatched. The CDR3 sequence is CASSQDRNQPQHF. The CDR3 nucleotides read TGTGCCAGCAGTCAGGACAGGAATCAGCCCCAGCATTTT. The complete variable domain, with remaining parts taken from reference TRBV28 and TRBJ1-5, reads DVKVTQSSRYLVKRTGEKVFLECVQDMDHENMFWYRQDPGLGLRLIYFSYDVKMKEKGDIPEGYSVSREKKERFSLILESASTNQTSMYLCASSQDRNQPQHFGDGTRLSIL.

V is TRBV2 and J is TRBJ2-2; 7 nucleotides agree with TRBD1. CDR1 and CDR2 (germline): SNHLY, FYNNEI. With 6 bases clipped from V and 3 bases from J, the junction kept 7 bases outside the gene matches. There are 15 residues in the CDR3. The CDR3 loop is CASRDRLRDTGELFF. The CDR3 nucleotides read TGTGCCAGCAGGGACAGGTTGAGGGACACCGGGGAGCTGTTTTTT.

The V and J genes are TRBV29-1 and TRBJ1-3; D remains ambiguous. With 7 bases removed from V and 0 bases from J, the gap between germline ends came to 10 bases. This CDR3 spans 13 amino acids. Per germline, CDR1 SQVTM and CDR2 ANQGSEA. In DNA, the CDR3 is TGCAGCGGGGGAAGCAACTCTGGAAACACCATATATTTT. Translation gives CSGGSNSGNTIYF.

DNA of the CDR3: TGTGCCAGCAGCTTGGCCACGAGGGGGCGGAACTATGGCTACACCTTC. This translates into CASSLATRGRNYGYTF. The V and J genes are TRBV5-6 and TRBJ1-2; 7 bases map to TRBD1. The germline CDR1 and CDR2 sequences are SGHDT and YYEEEE. The CDR3 extends over 16 amino acids. The junction had 7 bases not matched to a gene; V was cut back by 0 bases and J by 2 bases.

The chain recombines TRBV2 with TRBJ1-1, with a weak D call TRBD1 (5 bases). The CDR3 is made up of 13 amino acids. Germline CDR1 reads SNHLY; CDR2 reads FYNNEI. CDR3 loop: CVSQWGGNTEAFF. CDR3 in DNA: TGTGTCTCCCAGTGGGGGGGGAACACTGAAGCTTTCTTT.